This TCR beta chain was found in a study of blood T cell repertoires in COVID-19. Source study methods: Quantification of nucleated cells was approximated via reference gene primer amplification. Sequencing was performed with immunoSEQ multiplex PCR; in TCRdb, only in-frame clones are kept and a portion is missing. V and J calls and clone size are those listed in that table; D and trimming were worked out from the DNA. Seen here are around 220,000 clones, less than 85% observed once, and the top ten hold roughly 7.8%. This CDR3 is 16 amino acids long. Germline V gene lookup returns CDR1 MGHRA and CDR2 YSYEKL. Between the trimmed V and J ends, which lost 3 bases and 0 bases, there was a span of 12 bases.

Sequencing was carried out using peripheral blood. This sequence originates from a woman older than 75 with COVID-19, enrolled during active disease. The chain joins TRBV4-1 to TRBJ2-1; TRBD2 is a possible D gene (6 bases). The CDR3 DNA follows: TGCGCCAGCAGCCAGGCCGCTAGCGTCTCCTACAATGAGCAGTTCTTC. It codes for CASSQAASVSYNEQFF.